The present T cell receptor (beta chain) was sequenced within a study of blood T cell repertoires in COVID-19. Turning to the study itself: Collection of acute and convalescent COVID-19 samples took place in the United States, Italy and Spain. The analysed material was cDNA or gDNA that came from T cells, B-cell-depleted T cells, or PBMCs.

The CDR3 totals 16 residues. The V gene's germline CDR1 is LGHDT and CDR2 YNNKEL (reference sequence). V lost 1 base and J 7 bases, leaving 20 bases between the germline ends. Per the original data handling: Amplified reference gene primers provided the basis for estimating nucleated cell counts. Method: immunoSEQ multiplex PCR; TCRdb's copy keeps in-frame clones and lacks some. Clone size and the V and J calls come from that table; the DNA yielded D and trimming. The table lists about 190,000 clones, about 90% of them singletons. Sequenced material: peripheral blood. The chain couples TRBV3-1 (or the pseudogene TRBV3-2) to TRBJ2-7, with a possible D match to TRBD1 (6 bases). The TCR was taken from a man between 60 and 75 years old with active or convalescent COVID-19. DNA for the CDR3: TGTGCCAGCAGCCAAGTGTTACAGGGACGTTCGAGGGAGCAGTACTTC. This codes for CASSQVLQGRSREQYF.